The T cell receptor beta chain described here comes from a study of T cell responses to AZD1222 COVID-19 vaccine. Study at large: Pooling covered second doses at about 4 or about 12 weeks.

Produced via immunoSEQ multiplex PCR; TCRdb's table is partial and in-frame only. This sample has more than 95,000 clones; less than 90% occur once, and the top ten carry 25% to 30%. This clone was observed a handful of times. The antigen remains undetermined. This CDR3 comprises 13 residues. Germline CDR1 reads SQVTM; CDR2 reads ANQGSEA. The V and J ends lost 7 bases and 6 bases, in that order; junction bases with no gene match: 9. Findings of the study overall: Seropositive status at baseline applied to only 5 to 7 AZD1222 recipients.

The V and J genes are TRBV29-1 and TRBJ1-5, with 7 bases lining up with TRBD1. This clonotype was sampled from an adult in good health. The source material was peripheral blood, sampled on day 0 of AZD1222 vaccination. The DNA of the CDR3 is TGCAGCGCGGGAGACAGGGCGAGTCAGCCCCAGCATTTT. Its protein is CSAGDRASQPQHF.